The T cell receptor beta chain described here comes from a study of vaccination and CD4 T cells after COVID-19. Study context: The study collected post-vaccine samples a median around 70 days after dose two, with a range of 14 to 241. General study points: Spike mono-reactive status applied to 304 of 307 vaccine-specific clones in convalescent patients.

Trimming left V 8 bases short and J 3 bases short, with 16 bases between. This CDR3 is 14 amino acids long. Germline assignment: CDR1 SEHNR and CDR2 FQNEAQ (reference sequence). Described treatment: approximately 9-day PBMC culture with coronavirus spike peptide pools or control peptides (ViraFEST assay). Peptide pools at 8 to 10 ug/ml stimulated under 2.5 million PBMCs per well with 9 to 10 IU/ml IL-2. Scientists ran DNA taken from cultured CD4+ T cells through the Oncomine TCR Beta short-read assay for sequencing. Using its own MiXCR run on the PCR reads, TCRdb lists one record per CDR3 protein. This table holds just over 20,000 distinct CDR3 sequences, about 45% found once. Details on this clonotype: Its antigen remains unknown.

The chain recombines TRBV7-9 with TRBJ1-1; possibly TRBD1 for D (5 bases). Sample: CD4+ T cells from blood, cultured in vitro. The TCR was taken from a human donor who had recovered from COVID-19. The CDR3 DNA is TGTGCCAGCCGCCTAGAAGGGGAGTACACTGAAGCTTTCTTT. It encodes CASRLEGEYTEAFF.